These T cell receptor beta chains were read from a single sample in a study of regulatory T cells in long-lasting Graves disease. Using its own MiXCR run on the multiplex PCR reads, TCRdb lists one record per CDR3 protein. The sample lists just over 600,000 distinct CDR3 sequences, 16% seen once, with 15% to 20% in the top ten. These data also formed part of another study, on T cells in Graves' hyperthyroidism and ophthalmopathy.

Sequences were derived from peripheral blood mononuclear cells (PBMCs), sampled at new diagnosis, from a patient treated with antithyroid drugs. These receptors all come from a woman aged 25 to 45 with Graves disease. Each CDR3 is given without its conserved first and last residue. A D gene is named only where the DNA matches it firmly.

cdr3_aa: SALGRRKGHYGYT
d_call: -
v_call: TRBV20-1

cdr3_aa: ASSLPGPSSGNTIY
d_call: -
v_call: TRBV5-1

cdr3_aa: ASSDTPNEQY
d_call: -
v_call: TRBV27

cdr3_aa: SARGGQGSLNEQY
d_call: TRBD1
v_call: TRBV20-1

cdr3_aa: SVPGGDEQF
d_call: -
v_call: TRBV29-1

cdr3_aa: ASSRGTLDYEQY
d_call: -
v_call: TRBV4-1

cdr3_aa: SVDSGGSLFSYNEQF
d_call: TRBD2
v_call: TRBV29-1

cdr3_aa: AWTSPVFGGAF
d_call: -
v_call: TRBV30

cdr3_aa: ASSLSPGLAYTGELF
d_call: TRBD2
v_call: TRBV5-6

cdr3_aa: SAHGALAGGYNEQF
d_call: TRBD2
v_call: TRBV20-1